This TCR beta chain was obtained from a study of cytomegalovirus exposure and HLA in healthy donors. The CDR3 length is 14 residues. Germline V gene data show CDR1 as ENHRY and CDR2 as SYGVKD. After removal of 7 bases from V and 5 bases from J, the junction contained 7 bases not matched to a gene. Primers: 60 Vbeta forward and 13 Jbeta reverse. Using immunoSEQ multiplex PCR, the repertoire was profiled, and TCRdb retains in-frame clones only, with some absent. The sample has roughly 200,000 clones, around 79% seen once. The J gene is TRBJ1-1, the V gene TRBV10-3; TRBD1 matches at 10 bases. The specimen sequenced was PBMCs. This sequence was found in a girl aged 5-17 years in good health and CMV-seropositive. The CDR3 bases are TGTGCCATCAAAAACGGACAGGGGGGGACTGAAGCTTTCTTT. It codes for CAIKNGQGGTEAFF.